Listed below are T cell receptor beta chains from one sample, sequenced in a study of OX40 agonist ivuxolimab in advanced cancers. Libraries were prepared by immunoSEQ multiplex PCR; TCRdb keeps only in-frame clonotypes and omits some of them. The sample comprises about 52,000 clones, 86% of which are singletons, and around 6.7% rests with the top ten. The sequencing here drew on CD4+ or CD8+ T cells sorted from blood, taken in a trial of the OX40 agonist ivuxolimab. These receptors all come from an adult with an advanced solid tumor such as melanoma, head and neck, liver or kidney cancer. The CDR3 runs from the conserved cysteine through the conserved F or W. A D gene is named only where the DNA matches it firmly. Where a row states a size, it is once, few, many or the class of an expanded clone; other rows omit it.

length: 17
size: .
V: TRBV4-1
J: TRBJ1-2
D: .
CDR3: CASSQVIQGGWDYGYTF
DNA: TGCGCCAGCAGCCAAGTCATTCAGGGAGGGTGGGACTATGGCTACACCTTC

length: 11
size: .
V: TRBV2
J: TRBJ2-5
D: .
CDR3: CASGTKETQYF
DNA: TGTGCCAGCGGGACAAAAGAGACCCAGTACTTC

length: 13
size: .
V: TRBV6-1
J: TRBJ2-3
D: .
CDR3: CASSEYSTDTQYF
DNA: TGTGCCAGCAGTGAATATAGCACAGATACGCAGTATTTT

length: 14
size: .
V: TRBV10-3
J: TRBJ1-2
D: .
CDR3: CAISEGQVNYGYTF
DNA: TGTGCCATCAGTGAGGGCCAGGTCAACTATGGCTACACCTTC

length: 10
size: .
V: TRBV2
J: TRBJ2-7
D: .
CDR3: CASSGGKQYF
DNA: TGTGCCAGCAGTGGGGGAAAGCAGTACTTC

length: 16
size: once
V: TRBV11-2
J: TRBJ1-3
D: .
CDR3: CASSLVGGKSGNTIYF
DNA: TGTGCCAGCAGCTTAGTAGGTGGTAAATCTGGAAACACCATATATTTT

length: 13
size: .
V: TRBV10-3
J: TRBJ2-3
D: .
CDR3: CATATDAADTQYF
DNA: TGTGCCACCGCGACCGATGCTGCAGATACGCAGTATTTT

length: 15
size: .
V: TRBV2
J: TRBJ1-6
D: .
CDR3: CASSEGGRGASPLHF
DNA: TGTGCCAGCAGTGAAGGAGGCAGAGGGGCTTCACCCCTCCACTTT

length: 14
size: .
V: TRBV30
J: TRBJ2-7
D: .
CDR3: CAWRRTSSSYEQYF
DNA: TGTGCCTGGAGGAGGACTTCGAGCTCCTACGAGCAGTACTTC

length: 12
size: .
V: TRBV5-1
J: TRBJ2-1
D: TRBD1
CDR3: CASSTQGNEQFF
DNA: TGCGCCAGCAGCACACAGGGGAATGAGCAGTTCTTC

length: 17
size: .
V: TRBV5-1
J: TRBJ2-1
D: TRBD1
CDR3: CASSRLSGTGFGNEQFF
DNA: TGCGCCAGCAGCAGGCTGTCCGGGACAGGGTTCGGCAATGAGCAGTTCTTC

length: 15
size: .
V: TRBV11-2
J: TRBJ2-5
D: TRBD2
CDR3: CASSPSGGPPETQYF
DNA: TGTGCCAGCAGCCCTAGCGGGGGCCCTCCAGAGACCCAGTACTTC

length: 16
size: once
V: TRBV2
J: TRBJ1-5
D: .
CDR3: CASSGGGPYSNQPQHF
DNA: TGTGCCAGCAGTGGCGGGGGGCCCTATAGCAATCAGCCCCAGCATTTT

length: 12
size: .
V: TRBV9
J: TRBJ1-1
D: .
CDR3: CASSSLNAEAFF
DNA: TGTGCCAGCAGCTCCCTTAATGCTGAAGCTTTCTTT

length: 14
size: .
V: TRBV5-1
J: TRBJ2-3
D: TRBD1
CDR3: CASSRGQSTDTQYF
DNA: TGCGCCAGCAGCCGGGGACAGAGCACAGATACGCAGTATTTT

length: 13
size: medium-sized
V: TRBV5-1
J: TRBJ1-1
D: .
CDR3: CASSFGANTEAFF
DNA: TGCGCCAGCAGCTTTGGTGCGAACACTGAAGCTTTCTTT

length: 14
size: .
V: TRBV7-6
J: TRBJ2-7
D: .
CDR3: CASSLGSPHYEQYF
DNA: TGTGCCAGCAGCTTGGGGTCGCCCCACTACGAGCAGTACTTC

length: 15
size: .
V: TRBV5-1
J: TRBJ1-1
D: TRBD1
CDR3: CASSLVRGPGTEAFF
DNA: TGCGCCAGCAGCTTGGTGAGGGGGCCAGGCACTGAAGCTTTCTTT

length: 14
size: .
V: TRBV28
J: TRBJ1-5
D: .
CDR3: CASSSYGRVEPQHF
DNA: TGTGCCAGCAGTTCCTACGGGAGGGTGGAGCCCCAGCATTTT

length: 14
size: .
V: TRBV7-9
J: TRBJ1-4
D: .
CDR3: CASSSQGVGEKLFF
DNA: TGTGCCAGCAGTTCTCAGGGTGTGGGTGAAAAACTGTTTTTT

length: 15
size: .
V: TRBV30
J: TRBJ1-1
D: .
CDR3: CAWSAPGGRGTEAFF
DNA: TGTGCCTGGAGCGCGCCCGGGGGGCGGGGTACTGAAGCTTTCTTT

length: 18
size: .
V: TRBV18
J: TRBJ1-2
D: TRBD1
CDR3: CASSPGSGQGAPNYGYTF
DNA: TGTGCCAGCTCACCAGGGAGCGGACAGGGCGCCCCTAACTATGGCTACACCTTC

length: 14
size: .
V: TRBV19
J: TRBJ2-7
D: .
CDR3: CASSMSGNTYEQYF
DNA: TGTGCCAGTAGTATGAGTGGGAACACCTACGAGCAGTACTTC

length: 15
size: .
V: TRBV18
J: TRBJ2-2
D: .
CDR3: CASCITRDGTGELFF
DNA: TGTGCCAGCTGCATAACCCGGGACGGGACCGGGGAGCTGTTTTTT

length: 16
size: .
V: TRBV9
J: TRBJ2-1
D: .
CDR3: CASSVVGTADNNEQFF
DNA: TGTGCCAGCAGCGTAGTGGGGACGGCGGACAACAATGAGCAGTTCTTC

length: 18
size: .
V: TRBV6-1
J: TRBJ2-2
D: .
CDR3: CASSEAQLGVFGTGELFF
DNA: TGTGCCAGCAGTGAAGCACAACTAGGAGTTTTTGGTACCGGGGAGCTGTTTTTT

length: 16
size: .
V: TRBV18
J: TRBJ2-2
D: .
CDR3: CASSPELRPGTGELFF
DNA: TGTGCCAGCTCACCAGAGTTGAGGCCCGGCACCGGGGAGCTGTTTTTT

length: 13
size: .
V: TRBV5-6
J: TRBJ1-2
D: .
CDR3: CASSSDKLYGYTF
DNA: TGTGCCAGCAGCTCCGACAAGCTCTATGGCTACACCTTC

length: 14
size: .
V: TRBV25-1
J: TRBJ2-5
D: .
CDR3: CASSPQAGHETQYF
DNA: TGTGCCAGCAGTCCCCAGGCAGGGCACGAGACCCAGTACTTC

length: 14
size: .
V: TRBV13
J: TRBJ1-1
D: .
CDR3: CASSLAPRDTEAFF
DNA: TGTGCCAGCAGCTTAGCCCCTCGGGACACTGAAGCTTTCTTT

length: 14
size: few
V: TRBV19
J: TRBJ1-2
D: .
CDR3: CASSIPGGRYGYTF
DNA: TGTGCCAGTAGTATACCCGGGGGGCGCTATGGCTACACCTTC

length: 13
size: .
V: TRBV19
J: TRBJ2-4
D: .
CDR3: CASSTNRVNIQYF
DNA: TGTGCCAGTAGTACCAACAGGGTAAACATTCAGTACTTC

length: 16
size: .
V: TRBV9
J: TRBJ2-5
D: .
CDR3: CASSVLGSAPQETQYF
DNA: TGTGCCAGCAGCGTATTAGGTTCAGCCCCACAAGAGACCCAGTACTTC

length: 15
size: .
V: TRBV5-8
J: TRBJ1-1
D: .
CDR3: CASSLDSGWGTEAFF
DNA: TGTGCCAGCAGCTTGGATTCGGGGTGGGGCACTGAAGCTTTCTTT

length: 17
size: .
V: TRBV7-3
J: TRBJ2-1
D: TRBD1
CDR3: CASSSYPGTGRTNEQFF
DNA: TGTGCCAGCAGCTCTTACCCCGGGACAGGGAGGACGAATGAGCAGTTCTTC

length: 15
size: few
V: TRBV10-3
J: TRBJ1-1
D: TRBD1
CDR3: CAISVGQGLFAEAFF
DNA: TGTGCCATCAGCGTTGGACAGGGCCTTTTCGCTGAAGCTTTCTTT

length: 12
size: once
V: TRBV28
J: TRBJ1-5
D: .
CDR3: CASTPVDQPQHF
DNA: TGTGCCAGCACCCCAGTAGATCAGCCCCAGCATTTT

length: 16
size: .
V: TRBV18
J: TRBJ2-1
D: .
CDR3: CASSPPNLETYNEQFF
DNA: TGTGCCAGCTCACCACCGAATCTGGAGACTTACAATGAGCAGTTCTTC

length: 14
size: .
V: TRBV6-1
J: TRBJ1-1
D: .
CDR3: CASSVETINTEAFF
DNA: TGTGCCAGCAGTGTTGAGACAATAAACACTGAAGCTTTCTTT

length: 17
size: .
V: TRBV6-4
J: TRBJ2-7
D: TRBD2
CDR3: CASSDRLAGGRFYEQYF
DNA: TGTGCCAGCAGTGACCGGCTAGCGGGGGGGCGCTTCTACGAGCAGTACTTC

length: 13
size: few
V: TRBV18
J: TRBJ1-2
D: .
CDR3: CASSGQGNYGYTF
DNA: TGTGCCAGCTCAGGGCAGGGAAACTATGGCTACACCTTC

length: 13
size: .
V: TRBV19
J: TRBJ1-2
D: .
CDR3: CASSISRVSGYTF
DNA: TGTGCCAGTAGTATATCTAGGGTTAGTGGCTACACCTTC

length: 12
size: .
V: TRBV27
J: TRBJ2-7
D: .
CDR3: CASRGTTYEQYF
DNA: TGTGCCAGCAGGGGGACAACCTACGAGCAGTACTTC

length: 14
size: .
V: TRBV5-1
J: TRBJ2-7
D: .
CDR3: CASSQANRGGEQYF
DNA: TGCGCCAGCAGCCAAGCTAACAGGGGGGGTGAGCAGTACTTC

length: 14
size: .
V: TRBV19
J: TRBJ2-7
D: .
CDR3: CASSIQADSYEQYF
DNA: TGTGCCAGTAGTATTCAGGCGGACTCCTACGAGCAGTACTTC

length: 17
size: .
V: TRBV5-1
J: TRBJ2-1
D: .
CDR3: CASSAGTRLGRYNEQFF
DNA: TGCGCCAGCAGCGCAGGAACGCGACTAGGCCGCTACAATGAGCAGTTCTTC

length: 15
size: few
V: TRBV2
J: TRBJ1-5
D: TRBD1
CDR3: CASSETQGAGQPQHF
DNA: TGTGCCAGCAGTGAAACACAGGGGGCGGGACAGCCCCAGCATTTT

length: 14
size: .
V: TRBV10-2
J: TRBJ1-3
D: TRBD1
CDR3: CASRETGTGNTIYF
DNA: TGCGCCAGTCGCGAGACAGGGACGGGAAACACCATATATTTT

length: 15
size: .
V: TRBV7-8
J: TRBJ2-6
D: .
CDR3: CASSHSPGGANVLTF
DNA: TGTGCCAGCAGCCATAGTCCAGGTGGGGCCAACGTCCTGACTTTC

length: 15
size: .
V: TRBV5-1
J: TRBJ1-5
D: TRBD1
CDR3: CASSPTGDREQPQHF
DNA: TGCGCCAGCAGCCCGACCGGGGACAGAGAGCAGCCCCAGCATTTT

length: 16
size: .
V: TRBV5-6
J: TRBJ2-2
D: .
CDR3: CASSHSTTTLTGELFF
DNA: TGTGCCAGCAGCCACAGTACAACAACCCTCACCGGGGAGCTGTTTTTT

length: 14
size: .
V: TRBV4-1
J: TRBJ1-2
D: TRBD1
CDR3: CASSPPGQTYGYTF
DNA: TGCGCCAGCAGCCCCCCGGGACAGACCTATGGCTACACCTTC

length: 15
size: .
V: TRBV30
J: TRBJ1-2
D: TRBD1
CDR3: CAWRPGQGRIGGYTF
DNA: TGTGCCTGGAGGCCGGGACAGGGAAGGATTGGGGGCTACACCTTC

length: 17
size: .
V: TRBV2
J: TRBJ2-5
D: TRBD2
CDR3: CASSAGTSGGAYETQYF
DNA: TGTGCCAGCAGCGCCGGGACTAGCGGGGGGGCCTACGAGACCCAGTACTTC

length: 15
size: .
V: TRBV2
J: TRBJ2-2
D: .
CDR3: CASSEADARPGELFF
DNA: TGTGCCAGCAGTGAAGCGGATGCCCGACCCGGGGAGCTGTTTTTT

length: 15
size: .
V: TRBV7-6
J: TRBJ2-1
D: .
CDR3: CASSPQGGVHNEQFF
DNA: TGTGCCAGCAGCCCACAGGGGGGGGTACACAATGAGCAGTTCTTC

length: 14
size: .
V: TRBV7-6
J: TRBJ1-1
D: .
CDR3: CASSLAQMNTEAFF
DNA: TGTGCCAGCAGCTTAGCCCAGATGAACACTGAAGCTTTCTTT

length: 14
size: .
V: TRBV5-4
J: TRBJ2-5
D: .
CDR3: CASSPVGGGETQYF
DNA: TGTGCCAGCAGCCCCGTCGGGGGTGGGGAGACCCAGTACTTC

length: 16
size: .
V: TRBV15
J: TRBJ2-7
D: .
CDR3: CATSKAWGQGPGEQYF
DNA: TGTGCCACCAGCAAAGCTTGGGGGCAGGGGCCTGGAGAGCAGTACTTC

length: 15
size: .
V: TRBV2
J: TRBJ2-7
D: .
CDR3: CASKLLAGVFGEQYF
DNA: TGTGCCAGCAAACTTCTAGCCGGGGTGTTCGGTGAGCAGTACTTC